Here is one T cell receptor beta chain with its context. The antigen is unknown. These data originate in a study of cytomegalovirus exposure and HLA in healthy donors. The study's findings and limits: For most TCR sequences rarity was the rule, although some public TCRs occurred in many donors. The study listed some 160 cytomegalovirus-associated TCR beta chains.

Trimming shortened V by 3 bases and J by 3 bases, and 12 bases separated the two germline ends. The CDR3 consists of 15 residues. Germline V gene sequence: CDR1 SGHAT, CDR2 FQNNGV. Sequencing was performed with immunoSEQ multiplex PCR; in TCRdb, only in-frame clones are kept and a portion is missing. The repertoire includes over 150,000 clones, roughly 85% of them detected once, and around a sixth sits in the top ten. The specimen was PBMCs. This chain uses TRBV11-2 with TRBJ1-5; maybe TRBD1 (5 bases). The receptor was derived from a young man in good health and CMV-seropositive. The CDR3 region has the DNA TGTGCCAGCAGCTTGGACCGCAGGGTCAATCAGCCCCAGCATTTT. Translation gives CASSLDRRVNQPQHF. Full variable domain (remainder filled in from reference TRBV11-2 and TRBJ1-5): EAGVAQSPRYKIIEKRQSVAFWCNPISGHATLYWYQQILGQGPKLLIQFQNNGVVDDSQLPKDRFSAERLKGVDSTLKIQPAKLEDSAVYLCASSLDRRVNQPQHFGDGTRLSIL.